What follows is one TCR beta chain and its context. Antigen unknown. Stem cell-like memory, regulatory, central memory and naive CD4+ cells were sorted via CD45RO/CCR7/CD25/CD127/CD95/CD27. Germline V CDR1 and CDR2: MGHRA, YSYEKL. CDR3 length: 16 residues. The ends were cut back, 0 bases at V and 5 bases at J, with 16 bases in the middle. The sample comes from a study of beta chain features in type 1 diabetes. Sequenced material consisted of expressed TCRB transcripts (all of the isolated RNA was reverse transcribed). Roughly 3.5 million reads per sample were averaged for naive, central memory and regulatory samples. The assay was immunoSEQ multiplex PCR, and TCRdb's table has in-frame clones only and misses some. The table lists roughly 340,000 clones, roughly 14% of them singletons. Study-level points and caveats: Cells with high TCR expression could be over-represented by cDNA sequencing. The study found moderately but significantly shorter TCRB CDR3s in all four CD4+ subsets of Type 1 diabetes patients.

The J gene is TRBJ2-5, the V gene TRBV4-1, with a possible D match to TRBD1 (6 bases). The sequence was obtained from a woman aged 18 to 35 with type 1 diabetes. The specimen was naive CD4+ T cells from blood. In DNA form, the CDR3 reads TGCGCCAGCAGCCAAGATTTGGGGGCTGTTAGGGAGACCCAGTACTTC. This gives the protein CASSQDLGAVRETQYF.